The subject of this entry is one T cell receptor beta chain. This clone showed up just a few times. Its antigen is still unknown. Base qualities are not provided; no much larger clone lies one nucleotide away. The data belong to a study of metastatic and nonmetastatic thyroid tumors (dated by TCRdb to 2018 to 2021). For context, the study as a whole: Repertoires were compared across peripheral blood and tumor or nodule tissue samples from malignant and benign thyroid patients.

Libraries were made using PCR. Sequencing instrument: Illumina HiSeq 4000. High-throughput sequencing was used to profile the TCR beta-chain CDR3 region of each patient. Per the original workflow: A classifier to discriminate distant-metastatic papillary thyroid cancer patients was built from CDR3 differences across clinicopathological groups. The Shannon index was used to assess repertoire diversity, and the Morisita-Horn index was used to assess tumor-blood repertoire similarity. The public sequencing data were trimmed at Q25 with fastp and processed into clonotypes with MiXCR by TCRdb, which kept only in-frame beta chains. It is TCRdb's table, rather than the study itself, that gives the V and J calls and clone size. Recorded for this sample are 15,000 or so clones; 23% of them occurred a single time. The ten largest clonotypes hold approximately 12% of the sample. No patient had received any treatment before thyroid surgery. Patient clinical samples collected from about 2011 to 2018 were retrospectively analysed using T-cell receptor beta sequencing.

What the study reported, not specific to this receptor: In both blood and tumor samples, TCR beta diversity was reported to be significantly higher in malignant tumors than in benign nodules.

This sequence was found in a female donor with papillary thyroid cancer or a benign thyroid nodule (not recorded which). Some clones in this sample may be carry-over from other donors' samples. The sequenced sample was tumor tissue.

The base sequence is TGCAGCGCTTTGGGCTCTGGGGGGTATAATCCCTACGAGCAGTACTTC. The encoded protein is CSALGSGGYNPYEQYF. The rearrangement joined TRBV29-1 to TRBJ2-7, and the D gene may be TRBD2, 6 bases matching. Trimming removed 7 bases from V and 2 bases from J, leaving 24 bases between the germline ends. From the germline V gene, CDR1 is SQVTM and CDR2 is ANQGSEA. The CDR3 starts with the cysteine, ends with the phenylalanine, and has 16 residues. Only the CDR3 region is kept as DNA, spanning 48 bases read in frame from base 1.